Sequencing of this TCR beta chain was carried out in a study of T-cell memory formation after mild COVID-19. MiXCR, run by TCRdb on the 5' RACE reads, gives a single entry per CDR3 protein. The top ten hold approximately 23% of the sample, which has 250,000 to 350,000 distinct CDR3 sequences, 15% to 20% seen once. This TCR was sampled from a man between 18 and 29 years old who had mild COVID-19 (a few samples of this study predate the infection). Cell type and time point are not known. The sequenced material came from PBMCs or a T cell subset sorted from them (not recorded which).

This chain's CDR3 is CSAHVGRKETQYF. CDR3 coding DNA: TGCAGTGCCCACGTGGGCAGGAAAGAGACCCAGTACTTC. The chain has TRBV20-1 and TRBJ2-5; D gene unclear. V lost 6 bases and J 3 bases, leaving 14 bases between the germline ends. This CDR3 contains 13 residues. CDR1 and CDR2 (germline): DFQATT, SNEGSKA (reference sequence).